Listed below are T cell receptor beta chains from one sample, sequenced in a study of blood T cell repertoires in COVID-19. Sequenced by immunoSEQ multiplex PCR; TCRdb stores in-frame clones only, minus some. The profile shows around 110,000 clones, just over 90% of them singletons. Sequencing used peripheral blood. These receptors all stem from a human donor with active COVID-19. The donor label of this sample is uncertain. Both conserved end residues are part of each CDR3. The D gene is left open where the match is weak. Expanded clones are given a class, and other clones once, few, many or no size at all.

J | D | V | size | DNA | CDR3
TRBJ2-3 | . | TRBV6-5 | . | TGTGCCAGCAGTTACTCCGTGGGCACAAACACAGATACGCAGTATTTT | CASSYSVGTNTDTQYF
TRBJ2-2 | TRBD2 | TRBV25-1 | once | TGTGCCAGCAGGGGGAGCGGGGGGGACACCGGGGAGCTGTTTTTT | CASRGSGGDTGELFF
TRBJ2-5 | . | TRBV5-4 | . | TGTGCCAGCAGCACCGGTAACGGAGAGACCCAGTACTTC | CASSTGNGETQYF
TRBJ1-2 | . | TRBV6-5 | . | TGTGCCAGCAGAAAAGACAGTGCTCGGTATGGCTACACCTTC | CASRKDSARYGYTF
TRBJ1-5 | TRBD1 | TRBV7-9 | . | TGTGCCAGCAGCTTCGGCGGGACAGGGCCGGGGGTTAGCAATCAGCCCCAGCATTTT | CASSFGGTGPGVSNQPQHF
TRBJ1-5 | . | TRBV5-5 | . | TGTGCCAGCAGCTTGGTAGGGGAAGGCAGCAATCAGCCCCAGCATTTT | CASSLVGEGSNQPQHF
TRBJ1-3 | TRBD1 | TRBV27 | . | TGTGCCAGCAGTTCAAGGCCCTTACAGGGGATCTCTGGAAACACCATATATTTT | CASSSRPLQGISGNTIYF
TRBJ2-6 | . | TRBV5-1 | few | TGCGCCAGCAGCCCTACCCTATCTGGGGCCAACGTCCTGACTTTC | CASSPTLSGANVLTF
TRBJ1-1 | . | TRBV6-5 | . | TGTGCCAGCAGTTACGACGGGACAACCCCTGAAGCTTTCTTT | CASSYDGTTPEAFF
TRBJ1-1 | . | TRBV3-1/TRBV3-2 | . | TGTGCCAGCAGCCCTGGAGGGTTGGGCACTGAAGCTTTCTTT | CASSPGGLGTEAFF
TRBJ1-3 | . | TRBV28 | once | TGTGCCAGCAGTTTAGAGGGAAACACCATATATTTT | CASSLEGNTIYF
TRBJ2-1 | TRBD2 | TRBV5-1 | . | TGCGCCAGCAGCTCGAGACTAGCAGTCAGCAATGAGCAGTTCTTC | CASSSRLAVSNEQFF
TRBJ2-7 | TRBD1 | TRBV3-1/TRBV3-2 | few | TGTGCCAGCAGCCAAGATGATCAGCTGGAGGGACAGGGCCAATACGAGCAGTACTTC | CASSQDDQLEGQGQYEQYF
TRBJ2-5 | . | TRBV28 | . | TGTGCCAGCAGTTTGGCAGAGACCCAGTACTTC | CASSLAETQYF
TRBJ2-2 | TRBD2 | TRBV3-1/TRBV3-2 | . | TGTGCCAGCAGCCAGACCGGGACTAGCGTCGGGGAGCTGTTTTTT | CASSQTGTSVGELFF
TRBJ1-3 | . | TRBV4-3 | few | TGCGCCAGCAGCCAAGATTCAGGGCACACCATATATTTT | CASSQDSGHTIYF